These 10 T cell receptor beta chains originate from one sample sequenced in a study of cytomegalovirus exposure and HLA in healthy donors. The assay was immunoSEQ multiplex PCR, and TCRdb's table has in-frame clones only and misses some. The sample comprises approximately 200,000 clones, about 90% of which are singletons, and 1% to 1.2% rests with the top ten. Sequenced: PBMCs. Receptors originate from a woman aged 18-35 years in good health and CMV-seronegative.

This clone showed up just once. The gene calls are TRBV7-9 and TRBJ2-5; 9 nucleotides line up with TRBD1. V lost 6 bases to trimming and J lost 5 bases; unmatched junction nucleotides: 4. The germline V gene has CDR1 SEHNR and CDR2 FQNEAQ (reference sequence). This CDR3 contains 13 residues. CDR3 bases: TGTGCCAGCAGGACCGGGACAGGGGAGACCCAGTACTTC. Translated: CASRTGTGETQYF.

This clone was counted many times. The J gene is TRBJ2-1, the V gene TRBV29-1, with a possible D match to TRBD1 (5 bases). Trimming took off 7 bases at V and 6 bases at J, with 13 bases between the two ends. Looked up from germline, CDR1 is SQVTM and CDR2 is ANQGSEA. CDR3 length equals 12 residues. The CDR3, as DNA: TGCAGCGGCAGGGTATCGGTCAATGAGCAGTTCTTC. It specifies CSGRVSVNEQFF.

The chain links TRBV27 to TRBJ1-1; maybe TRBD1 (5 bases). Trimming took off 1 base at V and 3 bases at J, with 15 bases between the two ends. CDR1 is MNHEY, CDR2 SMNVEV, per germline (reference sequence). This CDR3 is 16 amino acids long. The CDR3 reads CASSLFGAGGDTEAFF. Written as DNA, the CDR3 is TGTGCCAGCAGTTTATTTGGGGCCGGGGGGGACACTGAAGCTTTCTTT.

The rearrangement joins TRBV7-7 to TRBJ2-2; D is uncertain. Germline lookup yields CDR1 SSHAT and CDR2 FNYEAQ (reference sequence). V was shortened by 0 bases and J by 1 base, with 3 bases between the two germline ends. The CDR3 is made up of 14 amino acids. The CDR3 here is CASSLALNTGELFF. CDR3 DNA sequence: TGTGCCAGCAGCTTAGCCCTGAACACCGGGGAGCTGTTTTTT.

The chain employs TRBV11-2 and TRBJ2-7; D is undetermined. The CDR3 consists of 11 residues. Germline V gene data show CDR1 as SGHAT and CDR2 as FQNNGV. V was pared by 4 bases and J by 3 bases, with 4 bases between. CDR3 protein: CASSSHYEQYF. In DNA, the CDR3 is TGTGCCAGCAGCTCACACTACGAGCAGTACTTC. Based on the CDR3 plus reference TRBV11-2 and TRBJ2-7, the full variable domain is EAGVAQSPRYKIIEKRQSVAFWCNPISGHATLYWYQQILGQGPKLLIQFQNNGVVDDSQLPKDRFSAERLKGVDSTLKIQPAKLEDSAVYLCASSSHYEQYFGPGTRLTVT.

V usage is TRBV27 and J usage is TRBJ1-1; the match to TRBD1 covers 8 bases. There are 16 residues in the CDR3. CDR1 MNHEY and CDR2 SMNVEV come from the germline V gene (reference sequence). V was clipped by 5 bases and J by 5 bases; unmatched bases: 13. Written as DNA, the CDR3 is TGTGCCAGCAGTCGACGTCCCGGGACAGGAATGACTGAAGCTTTCTTT. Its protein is CASSRRPGTGMTEAFF.

The CDR3 DNA is TGTGCCAGTAAGTGGACGGGGGATGAAAAACTGTTTTTT. Protein: CASKWTGDEKLFF. This chain links TRBV19 with TRBJ1-4; weak D call: TRBD1 (5 bases). Trimming removed 7 bases from V and 6 bases from J, with 12 bases in between. CDR3 length: 13 amino acids. Germline V gives CDR1 LNHDA, CDR2 SQIVND (reference sequence).

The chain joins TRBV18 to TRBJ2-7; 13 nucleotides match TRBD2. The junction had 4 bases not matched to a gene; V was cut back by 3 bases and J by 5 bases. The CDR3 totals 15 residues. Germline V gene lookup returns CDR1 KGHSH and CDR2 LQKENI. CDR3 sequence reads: CASSPGLAGEDEQYF. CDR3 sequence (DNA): TGTGCCAGCTCACCTGGACTAGCGGGAGAGGACGAGCAGTACTTC.

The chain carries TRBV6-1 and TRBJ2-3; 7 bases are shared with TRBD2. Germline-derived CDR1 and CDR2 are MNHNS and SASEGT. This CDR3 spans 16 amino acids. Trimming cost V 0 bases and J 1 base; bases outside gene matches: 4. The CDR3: CASSEARLAGTDTQYF. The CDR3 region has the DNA TGTGCCAGCAGTGAAGCTCGCCTAGCGGGCACAGATACGCAGTATTTT.

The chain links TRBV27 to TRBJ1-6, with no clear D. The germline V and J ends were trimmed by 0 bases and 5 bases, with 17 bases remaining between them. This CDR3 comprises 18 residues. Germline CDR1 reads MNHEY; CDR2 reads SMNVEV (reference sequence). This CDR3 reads CASSLSRSPSVNNSPLHF. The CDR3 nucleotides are TGTGCCAGCAGTTTATCGAGGTCGCCCAGCGTGAATAATTCACCCCTCCACTTT.